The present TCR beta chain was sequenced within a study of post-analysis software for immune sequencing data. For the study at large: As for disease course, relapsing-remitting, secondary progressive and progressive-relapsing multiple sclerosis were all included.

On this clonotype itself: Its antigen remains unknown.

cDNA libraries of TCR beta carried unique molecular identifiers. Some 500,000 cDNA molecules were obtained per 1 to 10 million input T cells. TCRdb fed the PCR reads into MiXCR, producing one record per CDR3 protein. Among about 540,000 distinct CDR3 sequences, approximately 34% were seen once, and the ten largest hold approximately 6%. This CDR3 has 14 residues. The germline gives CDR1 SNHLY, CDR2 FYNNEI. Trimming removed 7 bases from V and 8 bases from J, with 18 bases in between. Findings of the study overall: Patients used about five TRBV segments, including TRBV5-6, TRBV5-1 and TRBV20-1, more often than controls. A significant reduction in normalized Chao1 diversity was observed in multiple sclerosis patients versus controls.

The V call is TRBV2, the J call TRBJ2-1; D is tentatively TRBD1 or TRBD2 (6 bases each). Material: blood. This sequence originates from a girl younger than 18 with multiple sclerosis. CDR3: CASTGHRGLDEQFF. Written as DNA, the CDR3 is TGTGCCAGCACGGGCCACCGGGGGCTTGATGAGCAGTTCTTC.